The rows below give T cell receptor beta chains drawn from one sample of a study of shared clonotypes between healthy human individuals. Some clones are missing from TCRdb's copy, which holds only in-frame ones; the method was immunoSEQ multiplex PCR. The profile shows hundreds of thousands of clones, about 74% of them singletons. The sequencing input was memory CD4+ T cells sorted from blood. Every receptor here comes from a woman in her thirties in good health. The CDR3 runs from the conserved cysteine through the conserved F or W. The D gene is left open where the match is weak.

J gene | V gene | D gene | CDR3 DNA | CDR3 protein
TRBJ2-3 | TRBV19 | . | TGTGCCAGTAAAGATTGGGGGAGCACAGATACGCAGTATTTT | CASKDWGSTDTQYF
TRBJ2-7 | TRBV2 | TRBD1 | TGTGCCTTGGGGGACAGGCTTGACGAGCAGTACTTC | CALGDRLDEQYF
TRBJ2-1 | TRBV28 | TRBD2 | TGTGCCAGCAGTTTAATCAGCGGGAGTGACTACAATGAGCAGTTCTTC | CASSLISGSDYNEQFF
TRBJ2-1 | TRBV5-4 | TRBD2 | TGTGCCAGCAGCCCGGGGGAGGGGATTTCCGCCTACAATGAGCAGTTCTTC | CASSPGEGISAYNEQFF
TRBJ2-1 | TRBV5-1 | . | TGCGCCAGCAGTGAGGGGTACAATGAGCAGTTCTTC | CASSEGYNEQFF
TRBJ2-7 | TRBV4-1 | . | TGCGCCAGCAGCCAAGAGTCTGCGACTAGGATCGCCTCCTACGAGCAGTACTTC | CASSQESATRIASYEQYF
TRBJ2-7 | TRBV11-2 | TRBD2 | TGTGCCAGCAGGCTCGGGACTAGCGGGAGTTACGAGCAGTACTTC | CASRLGTSGSYEQYF
TRBJ2-7 | TRBV18 | TRBD1 | TGTGCCAGCTCAACCGGGACAGGGCCCTACGAGCAGTACTTC | CASSTGTGPYEQYF
TRBJ2-7 | TRBV10-3 | TRBD1 | TGTGCCATCAGTGGCGGGACAGGGTTGTACGAGCAGTACTTC | CAISGGTGLYEQYF
TRBJ1-2 | TRBV7-8 | . | TGTGCCAGCAGCTTAGTAGGAGGGAATCTTGGCGGCTACACCTTC | CASSLVGGNLGGYTF
TRBJ2-7 | TRBV11-2 | TRBD2 | TGTGCCAGCACCCCTAGCGGAAAAGGGGACGAGCAGTACTTC | CASTPSGKGDEQYF
TRBJ2-7 | TRBV6-1 | . | TGTGCCAGCAGTGAAGCGGTGACTGTGAGCTACGAGCAGTACTTC | CASSEAVTVSYEQYF